This record concerns one T cell receptor beta chain sequence. Primers included in the PCR were 60 Vbeta and 13 Jbeta primers. Sequencing used immunoSEQ multiplex PCR; TCRdb keeps in-frame clones, though not all of them. The sample contains about 80,000 clones, approximately 60% of which appear only once. The CDR3 covers 15 residues. CDR1 and CDR2 from the germline V gene are LNHDA and SQIVND (reference sequence). V lost 6 bases, J lost 5 bases, and 5 bases stayed unmatched. The sample is drawn from a study of cytomegalovirus exposure and HLA in healthy donors. The sample was PBMCs. The source of this sequence is a male donor in good health and CMV-seropositive. V and J are TRBV19 and TRBJ1-4; 11 nucleotides line up with TRBD1. The CDR3 DNA sequence: TGTGCCAGTAGCCGGACAGGGGGCCCCAATGAAAAACTGTTTTTT. Its protein is CASSRTGGPNEKLFF.